This T cell receptor (beta chain) was observed in a study of OX40 agonist ivuxolimab in advanced cancers. About the study: While on treatment, patients had intravenous ivuxolimab at 0.01 to 10 mg/kg every 2 weeks.

Sequencing used immunoSEQ multiplex PCR; TCRdb keeps in-frame clones, though not all of them. The profile shows over 85,000 clones, over 75% of them singletons. CDR3 length: 15 amino acids. Per the germline V gene, CDR1 is MDHEN and CDR2 is SYDVKM. The receptor was isolated from an adult with an advanced solid tumor such as melanoma, head and neck, liver or kidney cancer. Sequencing was performed on CD4+ or CD8+ T cells sorted from blood, taken in a trial of the OX40 agonist ivuxolimab. The V and J genes are TRBV28 and TRBJ2-5; possible D gene TRBD2, 6 bases. The tail of the sequence fits TRBJ2-7 better, so the J call may be wrong. The CDR3 protein is CASSRKGGMPYEQYF. CDR3 nucleotide sequence: TGTGCCAGTAGCCGAAAAGGCGGGATGCCCTACGAGCAGTACTTC.